The sample holds one count of the clone carrying this TCR beta chain. Authors' processing steps: Estimation of nucleated cell counts was performed using reference gene primer amplification. Sequenced by immunoSEQ multiplex PCR; TCRdb stores in-frame clones only, minus some. From that table come the V and J calls and clone size; the DNA was used to work out D and trimming. Altogether approximately 140,000 clones are present, roughly four fifths being singletons, with the ten largest covering about 8%. V lost 6 bases and J lost 5, with 11 bases in between. The germline V gene encodes CDR1 SNHLY and CDR2 FYNNEI. The CDR3 is made up of 12 amino acids. This entry is derived from a study of blood T cell repertoires in COVID-19. Study at large: Italy, Spain and the United States were the sources of the convalescent and acute COVID-19 samples. The analysed material was cDNA or gDNA that came from T cells, B-cell-depleted T cells, or PBMCs.

The source material was peripheral blood. The TCR was taken from a human donor with acute or convalescent COVID-19. The donor label of this sample is uncertain. V is TRBV2 and J is TRBJ2-7; no firm D call. The chain's CDR3 is CASRGLDNEQYV. The CDR3 DNA reads as TGTGCCAGCAGAGGCCTCGACAACGAGCAGTACGTC.